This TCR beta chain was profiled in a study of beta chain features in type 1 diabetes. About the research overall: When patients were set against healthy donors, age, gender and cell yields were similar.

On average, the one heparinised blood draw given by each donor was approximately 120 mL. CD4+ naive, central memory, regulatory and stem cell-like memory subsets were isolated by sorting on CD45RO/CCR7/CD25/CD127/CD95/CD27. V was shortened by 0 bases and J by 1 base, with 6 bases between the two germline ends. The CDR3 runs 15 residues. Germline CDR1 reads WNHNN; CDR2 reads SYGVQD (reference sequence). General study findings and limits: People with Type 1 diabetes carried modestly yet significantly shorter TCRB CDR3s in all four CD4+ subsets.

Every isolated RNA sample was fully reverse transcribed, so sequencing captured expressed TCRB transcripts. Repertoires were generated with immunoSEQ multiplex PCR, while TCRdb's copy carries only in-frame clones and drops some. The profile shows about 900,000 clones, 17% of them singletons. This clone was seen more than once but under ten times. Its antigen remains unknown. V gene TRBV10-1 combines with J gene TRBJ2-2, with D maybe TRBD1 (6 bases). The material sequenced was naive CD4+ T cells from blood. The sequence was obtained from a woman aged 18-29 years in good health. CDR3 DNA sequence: TGCGCCAGCAGTGAGTCGACAGGGAACACCGGGGAGCTGTTTTTT. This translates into CASSESTGNTGELFF.